The source of this T cell receptor (beta chain) is a study of shared clonotypes between healthy human individuals. Background on the study: Researchers assigned three CD4 naive, three CD4 memory, two CD8 naive and one CD8 memory plate to each donor.

Trimming removed 7 bases from V and 8 bases from J; junction bases left unmatched: 6. CDR3 length: 12 residues. CDR1 is MNHEY and CDR2 is SVGAGI in the germline V gene. This clone appeared once. The assay was immunoSEQ multiplex PCR, and TCRdb's table has in-frame clones only and misses some. The profile covers millions of clones, with 90% to 95% appearing a single time and roughly 0.15% taken by the ten largest. The source material was naive CD4+ T cells sorted from blood. Subset in this sample: CD45RA+ positively selected. This sequence originates from a man aged 18-30 years in good health. The chain is built from TRBV6-5 and TRBJ1-2, with 8 bases that match TRBD1. The chain's CDR3 is CASKTGVLGYTF. The CDR3 DNA reads TGTGCCAGCAAGACAGGGGTTTTGGGCTACACCTTC.